The 2 T cell receptor beta chains in this list originate from one sample, sequenced in a study of a mutant IDH1 vaccine in newly diagnosed glioma. No antigens are known for them. The time point denotes: week 47, end of study. What each vaccine dose contained was 300 ug of mutant IDH1 20-mer peptide, accompanied by topical imiquimod. This table comes from immunoSEQ multiplex PCR, and its TCRdb copy is limited to in-frame clones, with some not included. The sample contains about 55,000 clones, over 60% of which appear only once. The sample consisted of PBMCs, taken from a glioma patient whose treatment included an IDH1 peptide vaccine. The source of these receptors is a woman aged 40 to 49 with glioma. Some clones in this sample may be carry-over from other donors' samples.

The genes are TRBV7-2 and TRBJ2-6; the D is unclear. The CDR3 spans 14 residues. V dropped 10 bases and J dropped 1 base, with 11 bases sitting between them. Germline assignment: CDR1 SGHTA and CDR2 FQGNSA. In DNA form, the CDR3 reads TGTGCCAACACGCCCCTGTCTGGGGCCAACGTCCTGACTTTC. Protein: CANTPLSGANVLTF. Filled out from reference TRBV7-2 and TRBJ2-6, the complete variable domain reads GAGVSQSPSNKVTEKGKDVELRCDPISGHTALYWYRQSLGQGLEFLIYFQGNSAPDKSGLPSDRFSAERTGGSVSTLTIQRTQQEDSAVYLCANTPLSGANVLTFGAGSRLTVL.

The rearrangement uses TRBV5-1 and TRBJ1-5; weak D call: TRBD1 (6 bases). V was trimmed by 0 bases and J by 0 bases, leaving 10 bases between them. Germline-derived CDR1 and CDR2 are SGHRS and YFSETQ. The CDR3 has 16 amino acids. CDR3 sequence (DNA): TGCGCCAGCAGCTTGGAAGGGGGGAATAGCAATCAGCCCCAGCATTTT. Amino acid sequence: CASSLEGGNSNQPQHF. The whole variable domain, filled in from reference TRBV5-1 and TRBJ1-5, reads KAGVTQTPRYLIKTRGQQVTLSCSPISGHRSVSWYQQTPGQGLQFLFEYFSETQRNKGNFPGRFSGRQFSNSRSEMNVSTLELGDSALYLCASSLEGGNSNQPQHFGDGTRLSIL.